This TCR beta chain was identified during a study of shared clonotypes between healthy human individuals. V was pared by 6 bases and J by 2 bases, with 9 bases between. CDR1 and CDR2 (germline): SGHRS, YFSETQ. The CDR3 has 13 residues. TCRdb's copy holds only in-frame clones and misses some; the assay was immunoSEQ multiplex PCR. The data contain 1.5 million to 1.9 million clones, roughly 98% of them seen just once; the ten biggest clones take up about 0.45%. With regard to this clone: Its cognate antigen is unknown.

Study-wide points: Estimated richness was generally greater in naive than memory subsets. In contrast to clonotypes shared by all four donors, non-shared clonotypes had lower generation probabilities. Sharing across a handful of donors was seen in 4.5% to 6.5% of naive CD4 clonotypes.

The TCR sequence derives from a man aged 30 to 39 in good health. Sequencing used naive CD4+ T cells sorted from blood. Subset: CD45RA+ positively selected. The gene calls are TRBV5-1 and TRBJ2-4; tentatively, D is TRBD2 (6 bases). CDR3 loop: CASTGGTKNIQYF. CDR3 DNA: TGCGCCAGCACTGGGGGGACCAAAAACATTCAGTACTTC.